This entry describes one T cell receptor (beta chain). Antigen specificity is unknown. Germline is not matched at one junction end, which may reflect a read error. MiXCR, run by TCRdb on the multiplex PCR reads, gives a single entry per CDR3 protein. The sample shows roughly 130,000 distinct CDR3 sequences, just under 20% of them seen only once. This record comes from a study of breast tumors, draining lymph nodes, adjacent tissues. Germline V lookup: CDR1 MNHEY, CDR2 SMNVEV (reference sequence). The CDR3 has 15 residues. The lymph nodes were axillary draining lymph nodes from breast cancer patients. General study findings and limits: Compared with basal-like, luminal-like tumors shared significantly more repertoire with nontumor tissue. Tumor T cell lymph node origin was a supported hypothesis, not proven.

This TCR was sampled from a female donor with breast cancer. Some clones in this sample may be carry-over from other donors' samples. The gene calls are TRBV27 and TRBJ2-6; possibly TRBD1 or TRBD2 for D (6 bases each). Sequenced: axillary lymph node tissue. In DNA, the CDR3 is TGTGCCAGCAGTTTATCTTTCTCGGGGGCCAAAGTCCTGACTTTC. Protein: CASSLSFSGAKVLTF.